This T cell receptor (beta chain) was obtained from a study of CD8 T cells in ankylosing spondylitis. A remark on this clonotype: Its antigen is currently unknown.

Study-level results: Reports say disease-linked clones showed up significantly more in matched ankylosing spondylitis synovial fluid. Disease-linked clones bore a CD8+ phenotype and were relatively rare in peripheral blood.

Making the TCR beta libraries involved quantitative 5'-RACE with molecular barcodes. TCRdb reprocessed the 5' RACE reads via MiXCR and lists one record per CDR3 protein. Here the sample spans 230,000 or so distinct CDR3 sequences, over 15% being singletons. This CDR3 is built from 14 residues. V gave up 5 bases and J gave up 2 bases, with 10 bases separating them. Germline V gene sequence: CDR1 SEHNR, CDR2 FQNEAQ (reference sequence). The V gene is TRBV7-9, the J gene TRBJ1-3; D gene unclear. The receptor was isolated from a male donor with ankylosing spondylitis or in good health (not recorded which). What was sequenced was blood, either unsorted or a sorted T cell fraction (not recorded which). The CDR3 loop is CASSATQTGNTIYF. CDR3 DNA: TGTGCCAGCAGCGCCACACAGACTGGAAACACCATATATTTT. The full variable domain, completed using reference TRBV7-9 and TRBJ1-3, is DTGVSQNPRHKITKRGQNVTFRCDPISEHNRLYWYRQTLGQGPEFLTYFQNEAQLEKSRLLSDRFSAERPKGSFSTLEIQRTEQGDSAMYLCASSATQTGNTIYFGEGSWLTVV.